This T cell receptor (beta chain) was obtained from a study of Graves' ophthalmopathy and Graves' hyperthyroidism. Notes on the study in general: As the model predicted ophthalmopathy progression, it achieved a sensitivity of around 71% and a specificity of 72% to 80%.

Ophthalmopathic donors had moderate-to-severe activity, CAS ≥3 and NOSPECS ≥4, with disease that had lasted under 3 months. Patients with other autoimmune diseases, uncontrolled infections, pregnancy or lactation were excluded. PBMCs stemmed from around 10 ml of fresh peripheral blood. Trimming removed 2 bases from V and 0 bases from J; junction bases left unmatched: 8. The V gene's germline CDR1 is SGHVS and CDR2 FQNEAQ. The CDR3 has 18 amino acids. Concerning this clonotype itself: Its specificity is unknown.

Investigators amplified TCR beta CDR3 regions from RNA transcripts. HTBI primers primed a first-round RT-PCR, and a second-round multiplex PCR followed. TCRdb processed the multiplex PCR reads anew with MiXCR; each CDR3 protein has one entry. The table includes over 150,000 distinct CDR3 sequences, roughly 37% detected once. Sequencing was carried out using peripheral blood. The sequence was collected from a woman between 40 and 50 years old with Graves' ophthalmopathy. This chain joins TRBV7-8 and TRBJ2-2; 8 positions match TRBD1. The CDR3 protein is CASSLRSWTGTNTGELFF. CDR3 bases: TGTGCCAGCAGCTTAAGGAGTTGGACAGGGACGAACACCGGGGAGCTGTTTTTT.